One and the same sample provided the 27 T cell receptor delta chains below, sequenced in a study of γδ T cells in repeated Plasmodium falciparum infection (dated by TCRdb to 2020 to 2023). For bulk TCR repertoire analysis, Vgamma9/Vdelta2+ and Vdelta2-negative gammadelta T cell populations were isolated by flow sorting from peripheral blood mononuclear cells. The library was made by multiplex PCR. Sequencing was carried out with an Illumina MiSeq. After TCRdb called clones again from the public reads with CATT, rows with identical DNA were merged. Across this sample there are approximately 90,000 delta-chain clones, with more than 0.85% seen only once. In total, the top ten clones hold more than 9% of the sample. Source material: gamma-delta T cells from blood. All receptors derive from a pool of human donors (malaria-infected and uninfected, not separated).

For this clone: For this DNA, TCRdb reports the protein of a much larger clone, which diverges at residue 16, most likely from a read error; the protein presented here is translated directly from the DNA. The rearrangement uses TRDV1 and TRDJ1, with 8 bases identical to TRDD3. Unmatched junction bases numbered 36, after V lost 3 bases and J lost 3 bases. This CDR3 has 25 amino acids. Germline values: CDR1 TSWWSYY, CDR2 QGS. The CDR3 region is CALGDLSTPFPEGLYRGITSDKLIF. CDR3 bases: TGTGCTCTTGGGGATTTGTCCACCCCATTCCCTGAGGGATTGTACCGGGGGATAACGTCCGATAAACTCATCTTT.

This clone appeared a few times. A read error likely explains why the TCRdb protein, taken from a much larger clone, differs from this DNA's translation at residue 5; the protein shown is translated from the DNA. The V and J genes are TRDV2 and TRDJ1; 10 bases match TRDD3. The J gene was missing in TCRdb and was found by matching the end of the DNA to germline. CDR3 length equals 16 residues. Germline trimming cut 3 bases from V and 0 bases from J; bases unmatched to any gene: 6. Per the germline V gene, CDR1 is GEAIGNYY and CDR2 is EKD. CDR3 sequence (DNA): TGTGCCTGTGACGAACTGGGGGATGGTTACACCGATAAACTCATCTTT. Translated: CACDELGDGYTDKLIF.

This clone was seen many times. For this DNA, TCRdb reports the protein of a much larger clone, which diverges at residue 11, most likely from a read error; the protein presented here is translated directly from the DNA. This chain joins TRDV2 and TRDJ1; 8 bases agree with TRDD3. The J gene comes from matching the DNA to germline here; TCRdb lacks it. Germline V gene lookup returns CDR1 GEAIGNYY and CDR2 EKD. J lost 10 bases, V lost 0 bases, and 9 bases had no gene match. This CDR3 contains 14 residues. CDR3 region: CACDTGGYRGRLIF. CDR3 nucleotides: TGTGCCTGTGACACCGGGGGATATCGAGGGCGACTCATCTTT.

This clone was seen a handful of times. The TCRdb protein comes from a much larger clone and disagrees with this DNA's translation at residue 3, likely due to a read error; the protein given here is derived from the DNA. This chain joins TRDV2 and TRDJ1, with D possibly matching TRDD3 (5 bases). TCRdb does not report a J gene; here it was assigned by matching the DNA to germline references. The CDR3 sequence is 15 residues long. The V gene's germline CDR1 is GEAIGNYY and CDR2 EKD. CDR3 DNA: TGTGCCAGTGACACGTTGGAATTAAACTGGAAGGGACTCATCTTT. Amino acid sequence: CASDTLELNWKGLIF.

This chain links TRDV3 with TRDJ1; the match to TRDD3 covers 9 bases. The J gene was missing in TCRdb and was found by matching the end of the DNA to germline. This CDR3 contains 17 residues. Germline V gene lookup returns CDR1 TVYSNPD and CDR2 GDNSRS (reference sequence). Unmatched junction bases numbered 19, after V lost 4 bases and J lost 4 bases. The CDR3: CASTFPTLLGEHDKLIF. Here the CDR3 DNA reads TGTGCCTCTACCTTTCCTACTTTACTGGGGGAACACGATAAACTCATCTTT.

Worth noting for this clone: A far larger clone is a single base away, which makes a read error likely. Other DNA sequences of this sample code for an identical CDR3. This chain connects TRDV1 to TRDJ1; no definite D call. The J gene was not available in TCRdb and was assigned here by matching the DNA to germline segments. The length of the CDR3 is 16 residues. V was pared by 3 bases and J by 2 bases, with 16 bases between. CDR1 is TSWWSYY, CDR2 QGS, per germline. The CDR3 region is CALGERVRYPTDKLIF. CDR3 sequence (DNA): TGTGCTCTTGGGGAGCGGGTACGGTACCCGACCGATAAACTCATCTTT.

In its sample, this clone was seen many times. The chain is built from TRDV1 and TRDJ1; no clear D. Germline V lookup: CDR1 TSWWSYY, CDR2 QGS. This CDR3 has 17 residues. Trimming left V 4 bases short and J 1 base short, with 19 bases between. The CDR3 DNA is TGTGCTCTTGGGGGACTAATGGCTTTCTTCGCCACCGATAAACTCATCTTT. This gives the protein CALGGLMAFFATDKLIF.

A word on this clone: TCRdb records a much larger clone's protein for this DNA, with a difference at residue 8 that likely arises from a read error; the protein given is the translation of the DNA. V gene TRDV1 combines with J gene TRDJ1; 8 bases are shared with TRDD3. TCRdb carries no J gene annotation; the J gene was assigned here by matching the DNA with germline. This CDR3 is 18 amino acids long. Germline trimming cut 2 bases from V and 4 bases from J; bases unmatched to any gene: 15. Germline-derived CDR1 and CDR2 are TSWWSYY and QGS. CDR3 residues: CALGEARMRDGGCDKLIF. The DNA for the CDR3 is TGTGCTCTTGGGGAAGCTCGAATGAGGGATGGGGGATGCGATAAACTCATCTTT.

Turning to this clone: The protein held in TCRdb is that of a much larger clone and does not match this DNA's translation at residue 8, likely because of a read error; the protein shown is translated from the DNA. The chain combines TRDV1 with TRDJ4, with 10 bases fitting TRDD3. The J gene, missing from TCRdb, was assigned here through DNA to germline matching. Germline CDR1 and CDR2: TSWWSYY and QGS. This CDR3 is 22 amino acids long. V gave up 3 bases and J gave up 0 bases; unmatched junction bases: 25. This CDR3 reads CALGDPYPPTMSTGGSARPLIF. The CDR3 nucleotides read TGTGCTCTTGGGGACCCATACCCTCCTACGATGTCTACTGGGGGATCGGCCAGACCCCTGATCTTT.

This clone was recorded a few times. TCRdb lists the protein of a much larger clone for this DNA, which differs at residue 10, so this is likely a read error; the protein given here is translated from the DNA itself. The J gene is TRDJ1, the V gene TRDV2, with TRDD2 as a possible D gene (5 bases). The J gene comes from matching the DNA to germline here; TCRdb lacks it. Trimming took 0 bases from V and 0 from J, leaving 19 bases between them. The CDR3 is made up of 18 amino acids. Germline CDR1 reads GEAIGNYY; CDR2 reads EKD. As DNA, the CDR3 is TGTGCCTGTGACACCGTCCTAAGAGGGGTCGCGTACACCGATAAACTCATCTTT. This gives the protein CACDTVLRGVAYTDKLIF.

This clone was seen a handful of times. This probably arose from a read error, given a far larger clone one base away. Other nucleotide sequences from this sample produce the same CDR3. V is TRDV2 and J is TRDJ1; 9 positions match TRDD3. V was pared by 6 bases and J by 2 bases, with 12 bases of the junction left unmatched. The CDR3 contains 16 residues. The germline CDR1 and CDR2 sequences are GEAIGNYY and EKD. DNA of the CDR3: TGTGCCTGTCGGAGTACTGGGGGACCAAGAACCGATAAACTCATCTTT. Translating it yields CACRSTGGPRTDKLIF.

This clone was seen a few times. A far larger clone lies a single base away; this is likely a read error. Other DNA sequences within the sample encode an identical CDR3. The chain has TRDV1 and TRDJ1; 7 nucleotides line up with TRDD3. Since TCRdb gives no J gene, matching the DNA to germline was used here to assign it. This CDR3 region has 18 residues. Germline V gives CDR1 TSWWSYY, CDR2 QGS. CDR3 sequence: CALGERRLGAPKSDKLIF. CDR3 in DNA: TGTGCTCTCGGGGAACGTCGCCTGGGGGCTCCCAAGTCCGATAAACTCATCTTT.

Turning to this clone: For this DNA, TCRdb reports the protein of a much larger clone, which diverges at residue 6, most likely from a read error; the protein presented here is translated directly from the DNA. CDR3 loop: CALGALPANGGYGTRPRYTDKLIF. The CDR3 DNA reads TGTGCTCTTGGGGCCCTTCCTGCGAATGGGGGATACGGGACAAGACCGCGGTACACCGATAAACTCATCTTT. The V call is TRDV1, the J call TRDJ1; TRDD3 matches 11 bases. Since TCRdb gives no J gene, matching the DNA to germline was used here to assign it. The germline CDR1 and CDR2 sequences are TSWWSYY and QGS. J gave up 0 bases and V 4 bases, and 28 bases lay outside the gene matches. This CDR3 is 24 amino acids long.

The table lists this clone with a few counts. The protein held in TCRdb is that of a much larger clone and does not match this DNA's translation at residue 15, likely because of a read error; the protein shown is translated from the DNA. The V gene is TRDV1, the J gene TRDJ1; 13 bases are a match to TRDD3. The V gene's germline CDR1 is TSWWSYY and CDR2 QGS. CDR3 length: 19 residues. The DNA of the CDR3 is TGTGCTCTTGGGGATTTCCGGTACTGGGGGATACGTAACACCAATAAACTCATCTTT. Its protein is CALGDFRYWGIRNTNKLIF.

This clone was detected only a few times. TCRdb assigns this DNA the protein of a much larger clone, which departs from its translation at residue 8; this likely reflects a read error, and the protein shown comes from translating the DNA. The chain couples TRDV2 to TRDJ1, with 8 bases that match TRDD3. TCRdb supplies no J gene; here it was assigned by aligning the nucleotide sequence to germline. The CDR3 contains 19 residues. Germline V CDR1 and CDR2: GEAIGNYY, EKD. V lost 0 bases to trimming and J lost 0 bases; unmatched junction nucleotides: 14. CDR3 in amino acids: CACDTGGRGYPSYTDKLIF. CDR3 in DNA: TGTGCCTGTGACACCGGGGGCCGGGGATACCCTTCGTACACCGATAAACTCATCTTT.

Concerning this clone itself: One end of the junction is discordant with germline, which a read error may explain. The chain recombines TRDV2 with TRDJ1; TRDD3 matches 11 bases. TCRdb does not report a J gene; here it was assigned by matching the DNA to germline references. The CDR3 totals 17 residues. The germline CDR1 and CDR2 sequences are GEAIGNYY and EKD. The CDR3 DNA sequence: TGTGCCTGTGACAATCTCCTCCTGGGGGATACAACCGGTAAACTCATCTTT. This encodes CACDNLLLGDTTGKLIF.

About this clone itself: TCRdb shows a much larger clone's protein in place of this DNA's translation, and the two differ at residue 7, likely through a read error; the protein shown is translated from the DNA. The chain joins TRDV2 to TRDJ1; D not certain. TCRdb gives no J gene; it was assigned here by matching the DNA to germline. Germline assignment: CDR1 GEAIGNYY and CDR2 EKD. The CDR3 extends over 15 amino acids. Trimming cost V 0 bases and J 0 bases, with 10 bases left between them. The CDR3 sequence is CACDTGSLDTDKLIF. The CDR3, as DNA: TGTGCCTGTGACACCGGAAGTCTTGACACCGATAAACTCATCTTT.

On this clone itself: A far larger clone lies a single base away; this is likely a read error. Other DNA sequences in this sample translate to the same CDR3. DNA for the CDR3: TGTGCCCTTGGGGACCCATACCTTCCTACGATGTCTACTGGGGGATCGGCCAGACCCCTGATCTTT. It yields the protein CALGDPYLPTMSTGGSARPLIF. The genes are TRDV1 and TRDJ4; a weak D match, TRDD3 (10 bases). The CDR3 has 22 amino acids. Looked up from germline, CDR1 is TSWWSYY and CDR2 is QGS.

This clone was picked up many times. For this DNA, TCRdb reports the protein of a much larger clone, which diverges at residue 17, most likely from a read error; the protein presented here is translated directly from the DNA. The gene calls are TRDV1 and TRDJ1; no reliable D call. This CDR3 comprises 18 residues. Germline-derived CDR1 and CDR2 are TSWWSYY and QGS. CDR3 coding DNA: TGTGCTCTTGGGGTCCGTTGGGCCCCGGATGTACAGGCCGATAAACTCACCTTT. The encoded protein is CALGVRWAPDVQADKLTF.

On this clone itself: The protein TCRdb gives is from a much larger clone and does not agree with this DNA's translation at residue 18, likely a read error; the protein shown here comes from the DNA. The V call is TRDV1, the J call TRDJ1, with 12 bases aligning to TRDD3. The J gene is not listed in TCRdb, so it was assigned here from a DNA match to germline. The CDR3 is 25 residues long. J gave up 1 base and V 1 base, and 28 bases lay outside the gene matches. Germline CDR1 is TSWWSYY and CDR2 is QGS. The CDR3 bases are TGTGCTCTTGGGGAACAGGGCAATCCTACGAACAAAGTCTGGGGGATACGACGGCCCACCGATAAACTCATCTTT. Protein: CALGEQGNPTNKVWGIRRPTDKLIF.

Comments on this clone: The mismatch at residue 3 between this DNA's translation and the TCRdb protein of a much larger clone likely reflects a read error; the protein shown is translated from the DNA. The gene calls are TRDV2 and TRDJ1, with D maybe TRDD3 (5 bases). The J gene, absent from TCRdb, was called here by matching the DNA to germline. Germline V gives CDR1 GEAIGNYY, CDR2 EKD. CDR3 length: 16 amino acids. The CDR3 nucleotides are TGTGCCCGTGACAATCTAGGGGGCCTTTCCACCGATAAACTCATCTTT. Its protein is CARDNLGGLSTDKLIF.

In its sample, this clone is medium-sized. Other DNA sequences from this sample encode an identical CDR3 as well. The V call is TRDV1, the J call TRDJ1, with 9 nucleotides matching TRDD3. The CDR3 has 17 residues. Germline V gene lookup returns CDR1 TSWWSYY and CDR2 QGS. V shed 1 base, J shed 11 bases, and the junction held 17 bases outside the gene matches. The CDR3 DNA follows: TGTGCTCTTGGGGAACAACTCCTACGGTCTGGGGGATCGCGTCTCATCTTT. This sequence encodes CALGEQLLRSGGSRLIF.

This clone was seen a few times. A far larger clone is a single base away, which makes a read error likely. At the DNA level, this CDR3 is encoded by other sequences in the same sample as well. CDR3 residues: CACDTLTTGGLPADYTDKLIF. The CDR3 bases are TGTGCCTGTGACACTCTCACTACTGGGGGCCTACCTGCTGACTACACCGATAAACTCATCTTT. The chain recombines TRDV2 with TRDJ1; 8 bases are a match to TRDD3. Because TCRdb records no J gene, it was assigned here through a match of the DNA to germline. Per the germline V gene, CDR1 is GEAIGNYY and CDR2 is EKD. The CDR3 covers 21 residues. The trim removed 1 base at V and 0 bases at J, leaving 21 bases unmatched.

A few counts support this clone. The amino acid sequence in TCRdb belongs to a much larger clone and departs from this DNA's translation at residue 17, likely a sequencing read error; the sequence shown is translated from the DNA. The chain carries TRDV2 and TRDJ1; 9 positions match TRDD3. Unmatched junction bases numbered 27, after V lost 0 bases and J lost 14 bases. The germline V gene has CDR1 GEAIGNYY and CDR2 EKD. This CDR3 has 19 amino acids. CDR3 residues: CACDTSHPLGDKYTDKQIF. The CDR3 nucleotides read TGTGCCTGTGACACCTCTCATCCCTTGGGGGATAAGTACACCGATAAACAAATCTTT.

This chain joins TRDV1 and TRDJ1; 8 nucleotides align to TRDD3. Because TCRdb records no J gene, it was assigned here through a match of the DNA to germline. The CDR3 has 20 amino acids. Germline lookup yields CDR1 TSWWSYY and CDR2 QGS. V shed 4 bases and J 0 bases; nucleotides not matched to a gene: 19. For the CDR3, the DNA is TGTGCTCTTGGGGGGTCCACTATACTGGGGGGAAACTGGTACACCGATAAACTCATCTTT. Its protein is CALGGSTILGGNWYTDKLIF.

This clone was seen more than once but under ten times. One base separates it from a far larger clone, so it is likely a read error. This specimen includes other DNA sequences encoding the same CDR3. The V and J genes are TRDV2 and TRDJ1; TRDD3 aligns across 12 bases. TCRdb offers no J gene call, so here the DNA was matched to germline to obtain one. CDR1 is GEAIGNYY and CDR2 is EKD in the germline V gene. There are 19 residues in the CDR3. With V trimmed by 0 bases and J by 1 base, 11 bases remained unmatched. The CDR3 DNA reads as TGTGCCTGTGACACCGAGTACTGGGGGATACACTTAGGCACCGATAAACTCATCTTT. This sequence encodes CACDTEYWGIHLGTDKLIF.

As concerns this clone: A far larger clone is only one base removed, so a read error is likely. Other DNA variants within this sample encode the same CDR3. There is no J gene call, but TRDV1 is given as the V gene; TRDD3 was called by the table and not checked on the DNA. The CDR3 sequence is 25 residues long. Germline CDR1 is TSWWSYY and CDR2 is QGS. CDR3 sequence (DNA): TGTGCTCTTGGGGAACTTTGGTCTTCCTACGTAGGGCAGGCGTACTGGGGGATACGGACCGATAAGCTCATCTTT. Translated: CALGELWSSYVGQAYWGIRTDKLIF.